A selection of T cell receptor beta chains follows, all from one sample in a study of blood T cell repertoires in COVID-19. Method: immunoSEQ multiplex PCR; TCRdb's copy keeps in-frame clones and lacks some. The table lists roughly 75,000 clones, more than 75% of them singletons. Sequencing was performed on peripheral blood. The source of these receptors is a woman in her seventies with acute or convalescent COVID-19. The CDR3 runs from the conserved cysteine through the conserved F or W. D genes are given only for firm matches. The listing skips clone size in some rows; elsewhere it reads once, few, many or a size class.

V	D	size	length	J	CDR3	DNA
TRBV29-1	-	few	15	TRBJ2-1	CSVEDRTEFYNEQFF	TGCAGCGTTGAAGATCGGACAGAATTCTACAATGAGCAGTTCTTC
TRBV6-1	-	-	14	TRBJ1-4	CASSEVGVREKLFF	TGTGCCAGCAGTGAGGTCGGGGTACGGGAAAAACTGTTTTTT
TRBV4-1	TRBD1	-	14	TRBJ1-4	CASSQDHPTGRLFF	TGCGCCAGCAGCCAAGACCACCCGACAGGGAGACTGTTTTTT
TRBV7-8	TRBD2	-	16	TRBJ2-3	CASSSILAGQRDTQYF	TGTGCCAGCAGCTCGATACTAGCGGGGCAACGGGATACGCAGTATTTT
TRBV30	TRBD1	-	15	TRBJ2-3	CAWSTGTGPTDTQYF	TGTGCCTGGAGTACCGGGACAGGACCCACAGATACGCAGTATTTT
TRBV4-2	-	-	18	TRBJ2-1	CASSQEGAPSPGGDEQFF	TGTGCCAGCAGCCAAGAAGGAGCCCCAAGCCCGGGGGGCGATGAGCAGTTCTTC
TRBV29-1	TRBD1	-	16	TRBJ1-1	CSVAPGQGPVNTEAFF	TGCAGCGTTGCACCGGGACAGGGGCCGGTAAACACTGAAGCTTTCTTT
TRBV7-9	-	few	17	TRBJ1-2	CASSFNNVQATSYGYTF	TGTGCCAGCAGCTTTAATAACGTACAGGCTACAAGCTATGGCTACACCTTC
TRBV19	-	-	16	TRBJ1-5	CASRPAPGNSNQPQHF	TGTGCCAGTAGGCCCGCCCCAGGGAATAGCAATCAGCCCCAGCATTTT
TRBV6-4	TRBD1	-	18	TRBJ2-1	CASSDSGVGTGAYNEQFF	TGTGCCAGCAGTGACTCTGGGGTGGGGACAGGGGCCTACAATGAGCAGTTCTTC
TRBV5-4	-	-	15	TRBJ2-3	CASSLAGEPTDTQYF	TGTGCCAGCAGCTTGGCGGGAGAGCCCACAGATACGCAGTATTTT
TRBV10-1	TRBD1	-	15	TRBJ1-1	CANPRGDQENTEAFF	TGCGCCAACCCCAGGGGGGACCAAGAAAACACTGAAGCTTTCTTT
TRBV10-3	-	-	14	TRBJ2-1	CAIQSPTSSNEQFF	TGTGCCATCCAATCGCCAACTAGTTCCAATGAGCAGTTCTTC
TRBV7-9	TRBD1	few	13	TRBJ1-2	CASSLTGDYGYTF	TGTGCCAGCAGCTTAACAGGGGACTATGGCTACACCTTC
TRBV10-3	TRBD1	-	15	TRBJ2-1	CAISAAGQAFNEQFF	TGTGCCATCAGTGCGGCCGGACAGGCCTTCAATGAGCAGTTCTTC
TRBV5-1	-	-	13	TRBJ2-7	CASSLASGYEQYF	TGCGCCAGCAGCTTGGCCTCGGGCTACGAGCAGTACTTC
TRBV10-2	-	-	12	TRBJ1-1	CASSPMNTEAFF	TGCGCCAGCAGCCCCATGAACACTGAAGCTTTCTTT
TRBV24-1	TRBD1	medium-sized	15	TRBJ1-3	CATSDSRDRRNTIYF	TGTGCCACCAGTGATAGCCGGGACAGACGAAACACCATATATTTT
TRBV19	TRBD1	-	15	TRBJ1-1	CASSPPGTVDTEAFF	TGTGCCAGTAGTCCTCCCGGGACAGTTGACACTGAAGCTTTCTTT
TRBV6-1	-	-	13	TRBJ1-5	CASSEVVDQPQHF	TGTGCCAGCAGTGAAGTAGTCGATCAGCCCCAGCATTTT